This entry lists 29 T cell receptor beta chains sequenced from one sample in a study of T cell repertoires in cytomegalovirus infection. A single record per CDR3 protein comes from TCRdb applying MiXCR to the reads. Found here are 57,000 or so distinct CDR3 sequences, roughly 32% of them singletons; the top ten hold around 70%. These receptors' targets are unknown. Input material: PBMCs, sequenced either directly or after in vitro stimulation (not recorded which). The receptors here all came from a human donor in good health (CMV status not recorded). Some clones in this sample may be carry-over from other donors' samples.

This clonotype was seen many times. The chain employs TRBV7-2 and TRBJ2-1; 7 bases align to TRBD2. Looked up from germline, CDR1 is SGHTA and CDR2 is FQGNSA. The junction had 11 bases not matched to a gene; V was cut back by 9 bases and J by 6 bases. CDR3 size: 14 residues. The CDR3 loop reads CASAPGLLFNEQFF. DNA of the CDR3: TGTGCCAGTGCCCCGGGACTACTATTCAATGAGCAGTTCTTC.

The chain links TRBV6-5 to TRBJ2-3, with D perhaps being TRBD1 or TRBD2 (6 bases each). V was trimmed by 5 bases and J by 2 bases, leaving 14 bases between them. Looked up from germline, CDR1 is MNHEY and CDR2 is SVGAGI. The CDR3 sequence is 15 residues long. The CDR3 DNA sequence: TGTGCCAGCAGTGAAGGGGGGCGAAACACAGATACGCAGTATTTT. Its protein is CASSEGGRNTDTQYF.

To note about this clonotype: A much more abundant neighbour one base away suggests this may be a read error. V is TRBV29-1 and J is TRBJ1-3; D is ambiguous. Germline V gene data show CDR1 as SQVTM and CDR2 as ANQGSEA. The CDR3 is 13 amino acids. Deletions cut 8 bases from V and 3 bases from J, with 14 bases between. The CDR3, as DNA: TGCAGCACGACGAGCTTTGATGGAAACACCATATATTTT. Translated: CSTTSFDGNTIYF. The variable domain in full, with the rest retrieved from reference TRBV29-1 and TRBJ1-3, is SAVISQKPSRDICQRGTSLTIQCQVDSQVTMMFWYRQQPGQSLTLIATANQGSEATYESGFVIDKFPISRPNLTFSTLTVSNMSPEDSSIYLCSTTSFDGNTIYFGEGSWLTVV.

This clonotype was counted between two and nine times. The genes are TRBV6-5 and TRBJ1-5, with D perhaps TRBD1 (5 bases). The CDR3 totals 15 residues. V was cut by 5 bases and J by 6 bases, with 17 bases left in between. Germline V lookup: CDR1 MNHEY, CDR2 SVGAGI. CDR3 amino acids: CASSTDPLGGQPQHF. The CDR3 DNA sequence: TGTGCCAGCAGTACCGACCCACTGGGGGGTCAGCCCCAGCATTTT.

The chain links TRBV5-5 to TRBJ2-1; 8 bases match TRBD2. With V trimmed by 7 bases and J by 5 bases, 5 bases remained unmatched. This CDR3 spans 13 amino acids. From germline, CDR1 is SGHKS and CDR2 YYEKEE (reference sequence). The CDR3 coding sequence is TGTGCCAGCCGGGGACTAGTTCACAATGAGCAGTTCTTC. Translated, it gives CASRGLVHNEQFF. The whole variable domain, remainder taken from reference TRBV5-5 and TRBJ2-1, is DAGVTQSPTHLIKTRGQQVTLRCSPISGHKSVSWYQQVLGQGPQFIFQYYEKEERGRGNFPDRFSARQFPNYSSELNVNALLLGDSALYLCASRGLVHNEQFFGPGTRLTVL.

This clonotype came up many times. J is TRBJ1-4 and V is TRBV4-1, with a weak D call TRBD1 (5 bases). Trimming removed 4 bases at V and 8 bases at J, with 20 bases between. The CDR3 has 16 amino acids. The germline gives CDR1 MGHRA, CDR2 YSYEKL. The CDR3 here is CASSPEGTGLAEKLFF. For the CDR3, the DNA is TGCGCCAGCAGCCCCGAGGGCACAGGCCTGGCGGAAAAACTGTTTTTT.

The V gene is TRBV7-2, the J gene TRBJ2-7; D remains ambiguous. The CDR3 totals 15 residues. V was pared by 5 bases and J by 0 bases, with 14 bases between. Per the germline V gene, CDR1 is SGHTA and CDR2 is FQGNSA. DNA for the CDR3: TGTGCCAGCAGCCCCGTGGGCGGACCCTCCTACGAGCAGTACTTC. It specifies CASSPVGGPSYEQYF. Looking up the rest from reference TRBV7-2 and TRBJ2-7 gives the full variable domain: GAGVSQSPSNKVTEKGKDVELRCDPISGHTALYWYRQSLGQGLEFLIYFQGNSAPDKSGLPSDRFSAERTGGSVSTLTIQRTQQEDSAVYLCASSPVGGPSYEQYFGPGTRLTVT.

The rearrangement joins TRBV4-1 to TRBJ2-7; D is perhaps TRBD2 (6 bases). The V gene's germline CDR1 is MGHRA and CDR2 YSYEKL. V was trimmed by 0 bases and J by 1 base, leaving 10 bases between them. This CDR3 contains 15 residues. The CDR3 loop is CASSQDTRGSYEQYF. CDR3 nucleotides: TGCGCCAGCAGCCAAGATACCCGGGGGTCCTACGAGCAGTACTTC.

This clonotype came up many times. The V gene is TRBV7-6, the J gene TRBJ2-7; 8 bases map to TRBD2. Germline V gene lookup returns CDR1 SGHVS and CDR2 FNYEAQ. V gave up 5 bases and J gave up 0 bases; unmatched junction bases: 15. There are 18 residues in the CDR3. The CDR3 DNA sequence: TGTGCCAGCAGCCCTGGGACTAGGGCTGTAGCGAGCTCCTACGAGCAGTACTTC. As protein: CASSPGTRAVASSYEQYF.

This clonotype was found a few times. The chain joins TRBV6-6 to TRBJ2-7, with 9 bases fitting TRBD1. V was pared by 2 bases and J by 6 bases, with 8 bases of the junction left unmatched. This CDR3 has 15 residues. Germline V gene lookup returns CDR1 MNHNY and CDR2 SVGAGI (reference sequence). Written as DNA, the CDR3 is TGTGCCAGCAGTTACGCCCCGGGACAGGGAGGCGAGCAGTACTTC. It codes for CASSYAPGQGGEQYF.

This clonotype was seen repeatedly, ten times or more. This chain uses TRBV7-2 with TRBJ2-7, with 11 nucleotides matching TRBD2. V gave up 3 bases and J gave up 2 bases; unmatched junction bases: 3. Germline V lookup: CDR1 SGHTA, CDR2 FQGNSA. CDR3 length equals 15 residues. As DNA, the CDR3 is TGTGCCAGCAGCTTTACTAGCGGGGGTACCTACGAGCAGTACTTC. This encodes CASSFTSGGTYEQYF. Full variable domain (rest looked up from reference TRBV7-2 and TRBJ2-7): GAGVSQSPSNKVTEKGKDVELRCDPISGHTALYWYRQSLGQGLEFLIYFQGNSAPDKSGLPSDRFSAERTGGSVSTLTIQRTQQEDSAVYLCASSFTSGGTYEQYFGPGTRLTVT.

This clonotype was counted between two and nine times. The chain joins TRBV19 to TRBJ2-7, with a possible D match to TRBD2 (6 bases). The germline CDR1 and CDR2 sequences are LNHDA and SQIVND (reference sequence). The V and J ends lost 5 bases and 2 bases respectively, with 19 bases between them. The length of the CDR3 is 16 residues. The CDR3: CASSQRGGTRAYEQYF. In DNA form, the CDR3 reads TGTGCCAGTAGTCAACGCGGCGGGACCAGAGCCTACGAGCAGTACTTC.

This clonotype has ten or more counts. The genes are TRBV7-9 and TRBJ1-2; D ambiguous. CDR3 length: 13 residues. V lost 4 bases to trimming and J lost 4 bases, with 10 bases between them. CDR1 SEHNR and CDR2 FQNEAQ come from the germline V gene (reference sequence). This CDR3 is CASSYGPTYGYTF. The CDR3 DNA reads TGTGCCAGCAGCTATGGACCCACCTATGGCTACACCTTC.

The V call is TRBV15, the J call TRBJ1-2, with D perhaps TRBD1 (5 bases). V lost 0 bases, J lost 6 bases, and 14 bases lay in between. The CDR3 contains 15 residues. The germline V gene has CDR1 LNHNV and CDR2 YYDKDF (reference sequence). CDR3 amino acids: CATSRDHRWDHGYTF. DNA for the CDR3: TGTGCCACCAGCAGAGATCACCGGTGGGACCATGGCTACACCTTC.

Only a few counts were recorded for this clonotype. This chain connects TRBV20-1 to TRBJ2-7, with 9 nucleotides matching TRBD2. The CDR3 is 14 amino acids. In germline, CDR1 is DFQATT, CDR2 SNEGSKA (reference sequence). V lost 4 bases and J lost 4; bases outside the gene matches: 8. Here the CDR3 DNA reads TGCAGTGCTATTGGGACTAGCTGGTCGTACGAGCAGTACTTC. It specifies CSAIGTSWSYEQYF.

V and J are TRBV27 and TRBJ2-7; 7 bases align to TRBD2. V dropped 0 bases and J dropped 3; count of bases not matched to a gene: 5. Germline CDR1 is MNHEY and CDR2 is SMNVEV (reference sequence). There are 15 residues in the CDR3. CDR3 loop: CASSLSPSGDYEQYF. The CDR3 coding sequence is TGTGCCAGCAGTTTATCACCAAGCGGGGACTACGAGCAGTACTTC.

This clonotype showed up just a few times. The chain recombines TRBV7-4 with TRBJ1-3, with unresolved D. CDR1 and CDR2 from the germline V gene are SGHVT and SQSDAQ. V lost 3 bases and J lost 0, with 9 bases in between. The CDR3 has 15 amino acids. The CDR3, as DNA: TGTGCCAGCAGCTTGACTTTCCGCTCTGGAAACACCATATATTTT. Amino acid sequence: CASSLTFRSGNTIYF.

This clonotype appeared a few times. V and J are TRBV7-2 and TRBJ1-1; D is undetermined. V was clipped by 6 bases and J by 3 bases, with 11 bases between them. Germline values: CDR1 SGHTA, CDR2 FQGNSA. This CDR3 has 13 residues. The CDR3 DNA reads TGTGCCAGCAGGTTATGGCTCGACACTGAAGCTTTCTTT. Amino acids: CASRLWLDTEAFF.

The genes are TRBV29-1 and TRBJ2-1, with D maybe TRBD1 (6 bases). CDR3 length: 17 amino acids. Per the germline V gene, CDR1 is SQVTM and CDR2 is ANQGSEA. V lost 6 bases and J lost 3, with 24 bases in between. The CDR3 DNA follows: TGCAGCGTGAAAGGAACAGGGCTCCGGTTGGGCTACAATGAGCAGTTCTTC. It is translated as CSVKGTGLRLGYNEQFF.

The CDR3: CASQIQETQYF. CDR3 sequence (DNA): TGTGCCAGCCAGATCCAAGAGACCCAGTACTTC. The chain has TRBV12-3 or TRBV12-4 and TRBJ2-5; D gene uncertain. V was shortened by 8 bases and J by 1 base, with 5 bases between the two germline ends. CDR3 length: 11 residues.

The CDR3 DNA follows: TGCGCCAGCAGCCCGGCCGAGGGACAAACTAATTCACCCCTCCACTTT. Translated: CASSPAEGQTNSPLHF. This chain links TRBV5-1 with TRBJ1-6, with TRBD1 as a possible D gene (6 bases). The length of the CDR3 is 16 residues. The ends were cut back, 4 bases at V and 6 bases at J, with 17 bases in the middle. CDR1 SGHRS and CDR2 YFSETQ come from the germline V gene.

The rearrangement joins TRBV7-9 to TRBJ2-1; 8 bases line up with TRBD2. Germline CDR1 and CDR2: SEHNR and FQNEAQ (reference sequence). V gave up 2 bases and J gave up 5 bases; unmatched junction bases: 2. This CDR3 spans 14 amino acids. The CDR3 DNA is TGTGCCAGCAGCTTAACCGGGAGGGACAATGAGCAGTTCTTC. Its protein product is CASSLTGRDNEQFF.

This clonotype has a handful of counts. V is TRBV6-1 and J is TRBJ1-5; TRBD1 matches at 8 bases. CDR1 and CDR2 from the germline V gene are MNHNS and SASEGT. V lost 8 bases and J lost 5; bases outside the gene matches: 8. The CDR3 contains 14 residues. The CDR3 DNA sequence: TGTGCCAGCGGTCGGACAGGGCATGATCAGCCCCAGCATTTT. It codes for CASGRTGHDQPQHF.

There are a few counts of this clonotype. The chain combines TRBV2 with TRBJ2-7, with D perhaps TRBD2 (5 bases). CDR3 length: 15 amino acids. The germline V and J ends were trimmed by 6 bases and 4 bases, with 19 bases remaining between them. Germline V gives CDR1 SNHLY, CDR2 FYNNEI. The CDR3 loop is CASRERRTGRYEQYF. CDR3 DNA sequence: TGTGCCAGCAGGGAAAGGAGGACTGGAAGATACGAGCAGTACTTC.

This clonotype was seen a few times. This chain connects TRBV19 to TRBJ2-3; a possible D gene is TRBD2 (6 bases). The germline CDR1 and CDR2 sequences are LNHDA and SQIVND (reference sequence). The CDR3 loop spans 16 amino acids. Trimming took off 0 bases at V and 1 base at J, with 11 bases between the two ends. This CDR3 is CASSIDTGGGTDTQYF. The DNA for the CDR3 is TGTGCCAGTAGTATAGATACCGGCGGGGGCACAGATACGCAGTATTTT.

This clonotype was seen a few times. The chain employs TRBV12-3 or TRBV12-4 and TRBJ2-5, with 7 nucleotides matching TRBD1. After removal of 5 bases from V and 2 bases from J, the junction contained 8 bases not matched to a gene. There are 15 residues in the CDR3. The CDR3 protein is CASSDPRTGQETQYF. The DNA for the CDR3 is TGTGCCAGCAGTGACCCCCGGACAGGACAAGAGACCCAGTACTTC.

At least ten counts were recorded for this clonotype. The J gene is TRBJ1-1, the V gene TRBV7-9; D unresolved. Trimming took 4 bases from V and 5 from J, leaving 17 bases between them. The CDR3 consists of 15 residues. Germline values: CDR1 SEHNR, CDR2 FQNEAQ (reference sequence). Here the CDR3 DNA reads TGTGCCAGCAGCTCCCCGGGGAGGTATCGGACTGAAGCTTTCTTT. It specifies CASSSPGRYRTEAFF.

Here the CDR3 reads CATRRTSGATDTQYF. DNA of the CDR3: TGTGCCACCCGCCGGACTAGCGGGGCCACAGATACGCAGTATTTT. V is TRBV7-4 and J is TRBJ2-3, with TRBD2 matching over 12 bases. Germline-derived CDR1 and CDR2 are SGHVT and SQSDAQ. Unmatched junction bases numbered 7, after V lost 10 bases and J lost 2 bases. This CDR3 is built from 15 residues. The entire variable domain, with the rest obtained from reference TRBV7-4 and TRBJ2-3, is as follows: GAGVSQSPRYKVAKRGRDVALRCDSISGHVTLYWYRQTLGQGSEVLTYSQSDAQRDKSGRPSGRFSAERPERSVSTLKIQRTEQGDSAVYLCATRRTSGATDTQYFGPGTRLTVL.

This clonotype was counted a few times. The rearrangement links TRBV10-3 to TRBJ2-7; weak D call: TRBD2 (5 bases). The V and J ends lost 0 bases and 0 bases respectively, with 15 bases between them. CDR1 and CDR2 (germline): ENHRY, SYGVKD. There are 17 residues in the CDR3. The chain's CDR3 is CAISESPFRDRSYEQYF. In DNA, the CDR3 is TGTGCCATCAGTGAGTCCCCTTTTCGGGATCGCTCCTACGAGCAGTACTTC.